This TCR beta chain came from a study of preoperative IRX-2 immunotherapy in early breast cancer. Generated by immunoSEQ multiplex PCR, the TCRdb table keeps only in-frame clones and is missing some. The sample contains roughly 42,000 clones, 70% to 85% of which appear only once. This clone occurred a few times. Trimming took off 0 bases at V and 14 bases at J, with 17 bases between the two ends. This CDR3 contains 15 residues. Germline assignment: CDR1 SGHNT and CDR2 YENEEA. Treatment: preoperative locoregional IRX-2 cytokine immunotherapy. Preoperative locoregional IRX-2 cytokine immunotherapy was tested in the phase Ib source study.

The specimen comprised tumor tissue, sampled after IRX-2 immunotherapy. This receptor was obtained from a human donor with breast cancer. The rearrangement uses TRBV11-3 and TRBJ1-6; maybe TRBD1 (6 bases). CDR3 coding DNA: TGTGCCAGCAGCTTAGAATGGGGTGGGGGCCGGGCCCTCCACTTT. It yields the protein CASSLEWGGGRALHF.